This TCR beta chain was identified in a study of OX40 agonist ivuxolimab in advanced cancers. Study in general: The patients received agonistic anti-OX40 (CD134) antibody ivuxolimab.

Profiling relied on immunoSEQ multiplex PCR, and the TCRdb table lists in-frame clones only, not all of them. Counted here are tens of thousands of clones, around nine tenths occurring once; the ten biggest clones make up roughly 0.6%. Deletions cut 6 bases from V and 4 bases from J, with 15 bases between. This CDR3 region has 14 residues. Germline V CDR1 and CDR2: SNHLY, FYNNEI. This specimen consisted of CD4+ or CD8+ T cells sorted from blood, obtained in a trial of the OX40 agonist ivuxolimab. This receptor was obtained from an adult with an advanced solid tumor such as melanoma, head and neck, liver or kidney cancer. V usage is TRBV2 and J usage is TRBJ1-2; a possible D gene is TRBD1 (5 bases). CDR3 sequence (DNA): TGTGCCAGCAGAACGACAGCTACGGGCTATGGCTACACCTTC. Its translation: CASRTTATGYGYTF.